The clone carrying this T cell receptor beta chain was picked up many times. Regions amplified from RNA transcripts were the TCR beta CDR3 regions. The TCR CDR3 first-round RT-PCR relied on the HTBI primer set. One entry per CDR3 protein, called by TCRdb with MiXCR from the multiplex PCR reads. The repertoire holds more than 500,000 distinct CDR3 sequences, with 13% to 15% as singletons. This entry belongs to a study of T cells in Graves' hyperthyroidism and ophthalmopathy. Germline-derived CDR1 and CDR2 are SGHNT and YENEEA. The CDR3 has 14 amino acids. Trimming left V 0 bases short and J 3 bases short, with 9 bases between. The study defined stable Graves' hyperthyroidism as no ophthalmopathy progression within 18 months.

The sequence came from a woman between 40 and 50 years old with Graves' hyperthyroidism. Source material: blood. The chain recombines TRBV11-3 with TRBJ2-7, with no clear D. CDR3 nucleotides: TGTGCCAGCAGCTTAGATCAAGAAAGCTACGAGCAGTACTTC. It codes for CASSLDQESYEQYF. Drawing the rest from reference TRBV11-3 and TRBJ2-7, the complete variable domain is EAGVVQSPRYKIIEKKQPVAFWCNPISGHNTLYWYLQNLGQGPELLIRYENEEAVDDSQLPKDRFSAERLKGVDSTLKIQPAELGDSAVYLCASSLDQESYEQYFGPGTRLTVT.